Sequencing of this T cell receptor (beta chain) was carried out in a study of blood T cell repertoires in COVID-19. Participants were aged 18 to 89 years from roughly 26 US areas. Self-reported history from a screening survey and questionnaire set each donor's cohort. Clones were sequenced by immunoSEQ multiplex PCR, and TCRdb holds only the in-frame ones, with some missing. The profile covers about 430,000 clones, with roughly 84% appearing a single time and approximately 1.5% taken by the ten largest. The germline V gene has CDR1 SGHRS and CDR2 YFSETQ. Trimming at V came to 2 bases and at J to 6 bases, leaving 6 bases not matched to a gene. The CDR3 totals 16 residues.

The source material was PBMCs or T cells enriched from blood (not recorded which). J is TRBJ2-3 and V is TRBV5-1; 13 nucleotides line up with TRBD2. The TCR sequence derives from a woman aged 18-35 years who had been exposed to COVID-19. The CDR3 region has the DNA TGCGCCAGCAGCTTTACTAGCGGGAGGGCCGATGATACGCAGTATTTT. Its protein is CASSFTSGRADDTQYF.